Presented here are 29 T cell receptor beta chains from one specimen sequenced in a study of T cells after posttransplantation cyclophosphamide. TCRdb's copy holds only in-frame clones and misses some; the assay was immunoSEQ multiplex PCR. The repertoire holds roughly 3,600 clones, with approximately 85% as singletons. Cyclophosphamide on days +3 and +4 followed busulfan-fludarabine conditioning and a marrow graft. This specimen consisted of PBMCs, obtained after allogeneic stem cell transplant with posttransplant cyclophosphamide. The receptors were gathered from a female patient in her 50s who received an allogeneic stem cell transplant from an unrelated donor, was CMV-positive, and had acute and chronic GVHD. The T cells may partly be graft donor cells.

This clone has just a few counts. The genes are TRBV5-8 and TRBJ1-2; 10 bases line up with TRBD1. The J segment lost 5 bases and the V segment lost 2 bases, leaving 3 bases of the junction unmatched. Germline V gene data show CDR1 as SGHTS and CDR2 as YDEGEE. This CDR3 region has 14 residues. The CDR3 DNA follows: TGTGCCAGCAGCTTTAAGGGACAGGGGTATGGCTACACCTTC. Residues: CASSFKGQGYGYTF.

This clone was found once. In DNA, the CDR3 is TGTGCCAGCAGGAGAGACAGGGCCCTTTTCTACGAGCAGTACTTC. It translates to CASRRDRALFYEQYF. The chain is built from TRBV6-1 and TRBJ2-7; 7 bases fit TRBD1. CDR1 is MNHNS and CDR2 is SASEGT in the germline V gene. With V trimmed by 6 bases and J by 3 bases, 11 bases remained unmatched. This CDR3 has 15 amino acids.

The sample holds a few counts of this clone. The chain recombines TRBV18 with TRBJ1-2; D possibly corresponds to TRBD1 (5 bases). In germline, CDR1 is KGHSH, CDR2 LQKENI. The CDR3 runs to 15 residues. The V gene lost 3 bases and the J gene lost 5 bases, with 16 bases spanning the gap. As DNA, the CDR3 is TGTGCCAGCTCACCGTTGGGCAGGGAGGTGTATGGCTACACCTTC. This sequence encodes CASSPLGREVYGYTF.

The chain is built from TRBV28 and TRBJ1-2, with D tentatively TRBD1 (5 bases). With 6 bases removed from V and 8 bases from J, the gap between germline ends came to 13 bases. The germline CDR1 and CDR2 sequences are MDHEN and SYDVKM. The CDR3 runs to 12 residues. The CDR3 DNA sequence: TGTGCCAGCAGGCCCGACAGTTACGGCTACACCTTC. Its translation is CASRPDSYGYTF.

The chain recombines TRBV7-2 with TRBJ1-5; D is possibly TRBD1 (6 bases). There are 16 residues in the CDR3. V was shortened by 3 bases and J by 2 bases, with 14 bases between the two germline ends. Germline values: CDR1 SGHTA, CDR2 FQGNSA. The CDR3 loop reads CASSLRGRGGNQPQHF. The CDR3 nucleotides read TGTGCCAGCAGCTTGAGGGGCAGGGGAGGCAATCAGCCCCAGCATTTT.

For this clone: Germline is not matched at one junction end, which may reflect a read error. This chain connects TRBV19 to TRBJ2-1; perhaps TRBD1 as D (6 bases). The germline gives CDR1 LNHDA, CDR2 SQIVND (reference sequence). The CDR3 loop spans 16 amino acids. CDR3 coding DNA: TGTGCCAGTAGTTTAGATACAGGGTCAAGGGTCTATGAGCAGTTCTTC. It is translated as CASSLDTGSRVYEQFF.

CDR3 nucleotides: TGTGCCAGCAGTTACGTTCGGACAGGGCCGCATACGCAGTATTTT. As protein: CASSYVRTGPHTQYF. The V gene is TRBV6-5, the J gene TRBJ2-3; 8 positions match TRBD1. Germline-derived CDR1 and CDR2 are MNHEY and SVGAGI. With 2 bases clipped from V and 7 bases from J, the junction kept 8 bases outside the gene matches. The CDR3 spans 15 residues.

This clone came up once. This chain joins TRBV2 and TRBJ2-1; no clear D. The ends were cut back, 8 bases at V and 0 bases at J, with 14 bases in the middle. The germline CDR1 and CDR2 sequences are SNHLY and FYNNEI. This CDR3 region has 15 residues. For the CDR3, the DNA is TGTGCCAGCTCCCCGGGTCTCAACTCCTACAATGAGCAGTTCTTC. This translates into CASSPGLNSYNEQFF. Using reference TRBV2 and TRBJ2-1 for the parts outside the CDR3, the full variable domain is EPEVTQTPSHQVTQMGQEVILRCVPISNHLYFYWYRQILGQKVEFLVSFYNNEISEKSEIFDDQFSVERPDGSNFTLKIRSTKLEDSAMYFCASSPGLNSYNEQFFGPGTRLTVL.

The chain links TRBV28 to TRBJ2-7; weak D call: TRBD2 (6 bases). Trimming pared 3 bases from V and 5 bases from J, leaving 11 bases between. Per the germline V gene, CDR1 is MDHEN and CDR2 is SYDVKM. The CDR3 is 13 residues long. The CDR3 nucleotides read TGTGCCAGCAGTTTTCCGACTAGTCACGAGCAGTACTTC. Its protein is CASSFPTSHEQYF.

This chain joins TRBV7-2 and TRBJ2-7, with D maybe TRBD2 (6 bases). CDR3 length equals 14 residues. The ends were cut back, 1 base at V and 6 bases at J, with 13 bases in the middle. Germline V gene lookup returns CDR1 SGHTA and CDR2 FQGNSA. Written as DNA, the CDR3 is TGTGCCAGCAGCTTAGTAGGTGGGAGGCGCGAGCAGTACTTC. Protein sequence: CASSLVGGRREQYF.

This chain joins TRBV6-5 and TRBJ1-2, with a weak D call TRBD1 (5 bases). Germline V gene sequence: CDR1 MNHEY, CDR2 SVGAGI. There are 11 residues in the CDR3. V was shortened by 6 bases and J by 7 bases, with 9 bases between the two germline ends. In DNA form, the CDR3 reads TGTGCCAGCAGCTCAGGGTTTGGCTACACCTTC. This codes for CASSSGFGYTF.

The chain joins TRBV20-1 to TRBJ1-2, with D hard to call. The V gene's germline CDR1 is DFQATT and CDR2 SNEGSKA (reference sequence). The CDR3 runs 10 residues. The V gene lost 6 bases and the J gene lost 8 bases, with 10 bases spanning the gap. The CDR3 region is CSAQVTGYTF. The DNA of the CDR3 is TGCAGTGCCCAGGTGACCGGCTACACCTTC.

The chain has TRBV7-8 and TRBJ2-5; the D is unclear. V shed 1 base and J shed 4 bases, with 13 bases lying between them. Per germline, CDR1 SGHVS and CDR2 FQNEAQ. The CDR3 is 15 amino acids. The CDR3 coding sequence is TGTGCCAGCAGCTTAGTTCCTACCCGGAGAGAGACCCAGTACTTC. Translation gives CASSLVPTRRETQYF.

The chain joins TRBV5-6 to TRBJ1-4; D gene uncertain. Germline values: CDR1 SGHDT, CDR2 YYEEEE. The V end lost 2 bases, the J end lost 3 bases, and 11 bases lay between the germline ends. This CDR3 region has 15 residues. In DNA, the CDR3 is TGTGCCAGCAGCTTTAACCGAGAATCTAATGAAAAACTGTTTTTT. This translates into CASSFNRESNEKLFF.

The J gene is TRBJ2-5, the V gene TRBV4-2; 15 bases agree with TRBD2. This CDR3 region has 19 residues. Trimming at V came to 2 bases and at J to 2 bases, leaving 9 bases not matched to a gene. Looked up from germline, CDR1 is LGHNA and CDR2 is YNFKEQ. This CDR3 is CASSQTRTSGGGTQETQYF. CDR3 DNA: TGTGCCAGCAGCCAAACCCGGACTAGCGGGGGGGGGACTCAAGAGACCCAGTACTTC.

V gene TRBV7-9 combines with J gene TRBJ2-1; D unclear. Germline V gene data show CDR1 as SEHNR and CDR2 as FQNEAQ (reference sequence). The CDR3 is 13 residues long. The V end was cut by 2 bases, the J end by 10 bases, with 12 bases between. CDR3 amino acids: CASSLISPREQFF. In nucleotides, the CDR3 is TGTGCCAGCAGCTTAATCTCCCCGAGGGAGCAGTTCTTC.

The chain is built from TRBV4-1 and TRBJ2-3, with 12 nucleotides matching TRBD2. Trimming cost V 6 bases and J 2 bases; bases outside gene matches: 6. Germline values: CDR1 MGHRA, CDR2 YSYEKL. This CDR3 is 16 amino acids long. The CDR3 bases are TGCGCCAGCAGTCCGACTAGCGGGGGAAACACAGATACGCAGTATTTT. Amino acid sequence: CASSPTSGGNTDTQYF.

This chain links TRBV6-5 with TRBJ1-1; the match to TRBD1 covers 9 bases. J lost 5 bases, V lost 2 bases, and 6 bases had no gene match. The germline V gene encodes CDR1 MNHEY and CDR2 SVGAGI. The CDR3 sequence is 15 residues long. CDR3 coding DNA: TGTGCCAGCAGTTACCTTCAGGGGACAGGGACTGAAGCTTTCTTT. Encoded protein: CASSYLQGTGTEAFF.

The CDR3 nucleotides are TGTGCCAGCAGTGAAGCGGGGCCGCACACCTACGAGCAGTACTTC. Its translation is CASSEAGPHTYEQYF. The chain couples TRBV6-1 to TRBJ2-7; a possible D gene is TRBD1 (5 bases). The V end lost 0 bases, the J end lost 2 bases, and 11 bases lay between the germline ends. Germline CDR1 MNHNS, CDR2 SASEGT. The CDR3 has 15 residues.

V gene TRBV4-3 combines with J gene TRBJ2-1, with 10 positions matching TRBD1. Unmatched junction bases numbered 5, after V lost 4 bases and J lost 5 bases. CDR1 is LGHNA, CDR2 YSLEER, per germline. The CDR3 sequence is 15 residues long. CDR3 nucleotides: TGCGCCAGCAGCCTGGACAGGGGGAGGAACAATGAGCAGTTCTTC. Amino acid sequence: CASSLDRGRNNEQFF.

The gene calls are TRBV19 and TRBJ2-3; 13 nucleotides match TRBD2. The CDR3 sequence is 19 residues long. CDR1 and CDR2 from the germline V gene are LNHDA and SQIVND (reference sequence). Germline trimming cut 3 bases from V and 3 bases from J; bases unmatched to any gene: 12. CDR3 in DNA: TGTGCCAGTAGTATCCATGGAACTAGCGGGAGGGGAAGGACAGATACGCAGTATTTT. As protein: CASSIHGTSGRGRTDTQYF.

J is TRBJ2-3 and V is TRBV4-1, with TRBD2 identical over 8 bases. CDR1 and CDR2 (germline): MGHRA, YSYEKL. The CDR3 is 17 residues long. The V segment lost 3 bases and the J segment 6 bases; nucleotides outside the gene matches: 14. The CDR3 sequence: CASSHSLGQRGRDTQYF. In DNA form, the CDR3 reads TGCGCCAGCAGCCACTCACTGGGCCAGCGGGGGCGCGATACGCAGTATTTT.

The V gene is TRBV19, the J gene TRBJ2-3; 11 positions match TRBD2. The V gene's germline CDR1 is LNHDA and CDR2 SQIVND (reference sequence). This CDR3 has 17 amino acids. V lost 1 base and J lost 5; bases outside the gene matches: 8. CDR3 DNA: TGTGCCAGTAGTATAGTAGCGGGGGGGCCGAGGGTAGATACGCAGTATTTT. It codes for CASSIVAGGPRVDTQYF.

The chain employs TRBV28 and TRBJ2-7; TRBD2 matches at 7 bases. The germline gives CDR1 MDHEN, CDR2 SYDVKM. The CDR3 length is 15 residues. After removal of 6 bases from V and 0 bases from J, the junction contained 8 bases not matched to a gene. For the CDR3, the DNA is TGTGCCAGCAGCCCTAGCGGCCTAAGCTCCTACGAGCAGTACTTC. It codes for CASSPSGLSSYEQYF. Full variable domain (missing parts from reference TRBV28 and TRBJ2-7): DVKVTQSSRYLVKRTGEKVFLECVQDMDHENMFWYRQDPGLGLRLIYFSYDVKMKEKGDIPEGYSVSREKKERFSLILESASTNQTSMYLCASSPSGLSSYEQYFGPGTRLTVT.

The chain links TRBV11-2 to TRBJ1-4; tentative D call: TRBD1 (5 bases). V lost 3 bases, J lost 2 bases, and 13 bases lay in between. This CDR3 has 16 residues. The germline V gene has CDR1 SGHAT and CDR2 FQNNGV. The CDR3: CASSLSWGETNEKLFF. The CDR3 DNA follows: TGTGCCAGCAGCTTGTCGTGGGGGGAGACTAATGAAAAACTGTTTTTT.

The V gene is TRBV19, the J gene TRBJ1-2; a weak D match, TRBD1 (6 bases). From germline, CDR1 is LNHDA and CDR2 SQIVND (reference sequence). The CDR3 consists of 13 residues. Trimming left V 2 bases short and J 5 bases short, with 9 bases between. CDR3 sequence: CASSIPGAYGYTF. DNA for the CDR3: TGTGCCAGTAGTATACCAGGGGCGTATGGCTACACCTTC.

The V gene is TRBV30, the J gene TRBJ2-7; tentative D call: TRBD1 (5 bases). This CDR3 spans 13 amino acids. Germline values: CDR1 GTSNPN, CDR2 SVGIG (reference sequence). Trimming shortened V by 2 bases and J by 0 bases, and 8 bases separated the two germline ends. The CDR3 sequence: CAWSHRISYEQYF. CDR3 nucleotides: TGTGCCTGGAGTCACAGGATCTCCTACGAGCAGTACTTC.

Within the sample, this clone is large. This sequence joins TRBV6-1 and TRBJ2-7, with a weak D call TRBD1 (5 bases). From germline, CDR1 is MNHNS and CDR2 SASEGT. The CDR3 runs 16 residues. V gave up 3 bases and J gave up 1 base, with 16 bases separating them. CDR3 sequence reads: CASSEGWGRVSYEQYF. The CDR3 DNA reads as TGTGCCAGCAGTGAGGGCTGGGGCAGGGTATCCTACGAGCAGTACTTC.

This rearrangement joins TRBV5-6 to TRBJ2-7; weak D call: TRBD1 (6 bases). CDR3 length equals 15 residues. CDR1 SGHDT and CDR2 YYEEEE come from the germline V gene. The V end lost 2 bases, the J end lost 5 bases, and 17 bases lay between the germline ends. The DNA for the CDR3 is TGTGCCAGCAGCTTAAAGGGGGTGGTGGGCCACGAGCAGTACTTC. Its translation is CASSLKGVVGHEQYF.